Below, 3 T cell receptor beta chains from the same sample are listed, as sequenced in a study of T cell changes during pregnancy in multiple sclerosis. Method: immunoSEQ multiplex PCR; TCRdb's copy keeps in-frame clones and lacks some. This sample has around 71,000 clones, with around 94% found just once. Sequenced material: peripheral blood, taken in the third trimester of pregnancy. These receptors were taken from a female donor with multiple sclerosis, enrolled in a pregnancy study.

The V gene is TRBV5-1, the J gene TRBJ1-5, with 10 nucleotides matching TRBD1. Unmatched junction bases numbered 4, after V lost 0 bases and J lost 1 base. Per the germline V gene, CDR1 is SGHRS and CDR2 is YFSETQ. The CDR3 extends over 17 amino acids. Here the CDR3 reads CASSLGSDRGSNQPQHF. CDR3 nucleotide sequence: TGCGCCAGCAGCTTGGGGTCGGACAGGGGGAGCAATCAGCCCCAGCATTTT.

Only one count was recorded for this clone. The CDR3 DNA follows: TGTGCCAGCTCACCAGAGGGACTAGCGGGAGAGACCCAGTACTTC. As protein: CASSPEGLAGETQYF. The chain joins TRBV18 to TRBJ2-5; TRBD2 aligns across 12 bases. The length of the CDR3 is 15 residues. V lost 2 bases, J lost 4 bases, and 2 bases stayed unmatched. Germline V gives CDR1 KGHSH, CDR2 LQKENI.

The CDR3: CASSLYRGTNEKLFF. The DNA for the CDR3 is TGTGCCAGCAGTTTGTACAGGGGCACTAATGAAAAACTGTTTTTT. The chain uses TRBV5-6 and TRBJ1-4; 7 bases are shared with TRBD1. Germline CDR1 is SGHDT and CDR2 is YYEEEE. There are 15 residues in the CDR3. V gave up 5 bases and J gave up 2 bases; unmatched junction bases: 6.